These 28 T cell receptor beta chains originate from one sample sequenced in a study of T cells in tuberculosis. Thawed, overnight-rested PBMC were stained with GMM-loaded CD1B tetramer, viability dye and anti-CD3, then sorted. CD1B tetramers were loaded with Rhodococcus equi-derived C32 glucose monomycolate. TCRdb's table, derived via immunoSEQ multiplex PCR, lists solely in-frame clones and lacks some. This sample has 55,000 to 65,000 clones, with around 86% found just once. The sample consisted of CD1b-GMM tetramer-negative cells sorted from PBMCs. Receptor source: an adult woman with latent tuberculosis.

The chain has TRBV27 and TRBJ2-7; 8 positions match TRBD2. With 6 bases clipped from V and 5 bases from J, the junction kept 21 bases outside the gene matches. The germline V gene has CDR1 MNHEY and CDR2 SMNVEV (reference sequence). The CDR3 contains 18 residues. CDR3 nucleotides: TGTGCCAGCAGGGCTCTTGCGGGGGGTTCGACTATCCTTGACGAGCAGTACTTC. Translation: CASRALAGGSTILDEQYF.

The chain uses TRBV27 and TRBJ1-2; 7 nucleotides agree with TRBD1. This CDR3 is built from 14 residues. Germline V gene sequence: CDR1 MNHEY, CDR2 SMNVEV (reference sequence). The V segment lost 4 bases and the J segment 5 bases; nucleotides outside the gene matches: 7. The CDR3 nucleotides are TGTGCCAGCAGTTCGGGGGGGACAGAGTATGGCTACACCTTC. This sequence encodes CASSSGGTEYGYTF.

This chain links TRBV6-1 with TRBJ2-3; 7 nucleotides line up with TRBD2. CDR1 is MNHNS, CDR2 SASEGT, per germline. The junction had 2 bases not matched to a gene; V was cut back by 6 bases and J by 2 bases. The CDR3 consists of 13 residues. The CDR3: CASRGLHTDTQYF. CDR3 sequence (DNA): TGTGCCAGCAGGGGACTACACACAGATACGCAGTATTTT.

This clone has just one count. The CDR3 DNA reads as TGTGCCAGCAGCTTAGCGCACAGGGGTTACGAGCAGTACTTC. This gives the protein CASSLAHRGYEQYF. The chain couples TRBV7-8 to TRBJ2-7, with 7 positions matching TRBD1. V trimming: 0 bases; J trimming: 4 bases; junction bases outside the gene matches: 3. Germline lookup yields CDR1 SGHVS and CDR2 FQNEAQ. The CDR3 contains 14 residues.

V and J are TRBV7-2 and TRBJ1-1; TRBD1 is a possible D gene (5 bases). Trimming shortened V by 5 bases and J by 3 bases, and 16 bases separated the two germline ends. CDR3 length: 15 amino acids. Per germline, CDR1 SGHTA and CDR2 FQGNSA. DNA for the CDR3: TGTGCCAGCAGCACTCAGGGCGATGGAGACACTGAAGCTTTCTTT. Translating gives CASSTQGDGDTEAFF.

The chain combines TRBV18 with TRBJ2-2, with TRBD1 matching 7 bases. Trimming cost V 4 bases and J 3 bases; bases outside gene matches: 17. The CDR3 covers 19 residues. CDR1 is KGHSH, CDR2 LQKENI, per germline. The CDR3 nucleotides read TGTGCCAGCTCACTCCGGGACAGTCGATTTCTCCTCGACACCGGGGAGCTGTTTTTT. Amino acids: CASSLRDSRFLLDTGELFF. The entire variable domain, with the rest obtained from reference TRBV18 and TRBJ2-2, is as follows: NAGVMQNPRHLVRRRGQEARLRCSPMKGHSHVYWYRQLPEEGLKFMVYLQKENIIDESGMPKERFSAEFPKEGPSILRIQQVVRGDSAAYFCASSLRDSRFLLDTGELFFGEGSRLTVL.

V usage is TRBV2 and J usage is TRBJ2-5, with 10 bases that match TRBD1. The CDR3 contains 17 residues. Germline V gives CDR1 SNHLY, CDR2 FYNNEI. Losses at the gene ends were 6 bases for V and 2 bases for J; bases not matched to a gene: 12. The CDR3 sequence is CASSALEPGQGQETQYF. The CDR3 bases are TGTGCCAGCAGCGCTCTAGAACCGGGACAGGGGCAAGAGACCCAGTACTTC.

The chain carries TRBV5-1 and TRBJ2-5, with 11 bases lining up with TRBD2. The CDR3 is 15 residues long. Germline CDR1 SGHRS, CDR2 YFSETQ. V shed 6 bases and J 5 bases; nucleotides not matched to a gene: 9. The CDR3 DNA reads TGCGCCAGCAAACCATTAGCGGGGGGGGTCGAGACCCAGTACTTC. This codes for CASKPLAGGVETQYF.

This clone was seen just once. The chain combines TRBV5-1 with TRBJ2-7; D is perhaps TRBD2 (5 bases). Germline CDR1 and CDR2: SGHRS and YFSETQ. This CDR3 comprises 14 residues. V was pared by 0 bases and J by 3 bases, with 10 bases between. The chain's CDR3 is CASSLAPGDYEQYF. The CDR3 region has the DNA TGCGCCAGCAGCTTGGCCCCCGGGGACTACGAGCAGTACTTC.

The rearrangement links TRBV5-4 to TRBJ1-1, with 8 nucleotides matching TRBD1. The germline V gene has CDR1 SGHNT and CDR2 YYREEE (reference sequence). V was pared by 4 bases and J by 1 base, with 6 bases of the junction left unmatched. The CDR3 has 15 amino acids. DNA for the CDR3: TGTGCCAGCAGCCCTGGACAGGGTAGGAACACTGAAGCTTTCTTT. This encodes CASSPGQGRNTEAFF.

The rearrangement joins TRBV19 to TRBJ1-1, with 10 bases matching TRBD1. This CDR3 has 15 residues. V lost 3 bases and J lost 0; bases outside the gene matches: 1. Germline values: CDR1 LNHDA, CDR2 SQIVND (reference sequence). DNA of the CDR3: TGTGCCAGTAGTATCGGGACAGGGGTGAACACTGAAGCTTTCTTT. As protein: CASSIGTGVNTEAFF.

The chain joins TRBV6-5 to TRBJ1-5; D is perhaps TRBD1 (5 bases). V dropped 7 bases and J dropped 9 bases, with 16 bases sitting between them. The CDR3 spans 13 residues. Germline CDR1 is MNHEY and CDR2 is SVGAGI. The CDR3 DNA reads as TGTGCCAGCACCCCCGGGGGGGGACGGCCCCAGCATTTT. Its translation is CASTPGGGRPQHF.

This clone has a handful of counts. The V gene is TRBV5-4, the J gene TRBJ2-7, with 13 bases aligning to TRBD2. The trim removed 5 bases at V and 3 bases at J, leaving 8 bases unmatched. CDR1 is SGHNT and CDR2 is YYREEE in the germline V gene (reference sequence). CDR3 length: 16 amino acids. As DNA, the CDR3 is TGTGCCAGCAGTAGTCCGGGACTAGCGGGGTACTACGAGCAGTACTTC. As protein: CASSSPGLAGYYEQYF.

This chain links TRBV7-2 with TRBJ1-4; D is ambiguous. Germline V gene data show CDR1 as SGHTA and CDR2 as FQGNSA. The CDR3 is 15 residues long. V lost 3 bases and J 0 bases, leaving 8 bases between the germline ends. CDR3 nucleotides: TGTGCCAGCAGCTTTGCAGGAACAACTAATGAAAAACTGTTTTTT. Translating it yields CASSFAGTTNEKLFF. Full variable domain (missing parts from reference TRBV7-2 and TRBJ1-4): GAGVSQSPSNKVTEKGKDVELRCDPISGHTALYWYRQSLGQGLEFLIYFQGNSAPDKSGLPSDRFSAERTGGSVSTLTIQRTQQEDSAVYLCASSFAGTTNEKLFFGSGTQLSVL.

The chain joins TRBV13 to TRBJ1-2, with D unclear. Trimming pared 3 bases from V and 5 bases from J, leaving 13 bases between. The germline V gene has CDR1 PRHDT and CDR2 FYEKMQ (reference sequence). CDR3 length: 14 residues. The CDR3 nucleotides read TGTGCCAGCAGCTTTAGATCACCTTCATATGGCTACACCTTC. The encoded protein is CASSFRSPSYGYTF.

V usage is TRBV15 and J usage is TRBJ1-4, with D uncertain. With 5 bases removed from V and 3 bases from J, the gap between germline ends came to 19 bases. Germline CDR1 reads LNHNV; CDR2 reads YYDKDF (reference sequence). The CDR3 covers 17 residues. CDR3 DNA: TGTGCCACCAGCGGCCCCGGAGCCCTGCGGGCTAATGAAAAACTGTTTTTT. The encoded protein is CATSGPGALRANEKLFF.

The chain carries TRBV2 and TRBJ2-7; 10 bases are a match to TRBD2. CDR1 is SNHLY, CDR2 FYNNEI, per germline. The length of the CDR3 is 16 residues. J gave up 7 bases and V 7 bases, and 16 bases lay outside the gene matches. The CDR3: CASTANSAGGPGEQYF. CDR3 nucleotide sequence: TGTGCCAGCACCGCAAATTCAGCGGGAGGGCCGGGGGAGCAGTACTTC.

The rearrangement uses TRBV7-9 and TRBJ1-3; 11 bases map to TRBD1. V lost 5 bases to trimming and J lost 1 base; unmatched junction nucleotides: 1. The germline V gene has CDR1 SEHNR and CDR2 FQNEAQ (reference sequence). This CDR3 is built from 15 residues. CDR3 DNA sequence: TGTGCCAGCAGCCGGGACAGGGGGTCTGGAAACACCATATATTTT. Translating gives CASSRDRGSGNTIYF.

This sequence joins TRBV5-4 and TRBJ2-7; possibly TRBD1 for D (6 bases). The CDR3 totals 12 residues. Germline CDR1 reads SGHNT; CDR2 reads YYREEE (reference sequence). With 5 bases removed from V and 13 bases from J, the gap between germline ends came to 19 bases. The DNA of the CDR3 is TGTGCCAGCAGTTCGACAGGCGGGCCGATCTACTTC. It specifies CASSSTGGPIYF.

This clone turned up a few times. The J gene is TRBJ2-7, the V gene TRBV2; D might be TRBD2 (5 bases). The V gene lost 6 bases and the J gene lost 4 bases, with 16 bases spanning the gap. There are 14 residues in the CDR3. Germline CDR1 and CDR2: SNHLY and FYNNEI. Written as DNA, the CDR3 is TGTGCCAGCAGCGTAAGGAGGAGTGCTTACGAGCAGTACTTC. Residues: CASSVRRSAYEQYF. The whole variable domain, remainder taken from reference TRBV2 and TRBJ2-7, is EPEVTQTPSHQVTQMGQEVILRCVPISNHLYFYWYRQILGQKVEFLVSFYNNEISEKSEIFDDQFSVERPDGSNFTLKIRSTKLEDSAMYFCASSVRRSAYEQYFGPGTRLTVT.

The count of this clone is one. CDR3 loop: CASSPIPRERDNEQFF. The CDR3 region has the DNA TGTGCCAGCAGCCCCATCCCGAGGGAGAGAGATAATGAGCAGTTCTTC. V is TRBV28 and J is TRBJ2-1; maybe TRBD2 (5 bases). V was pared by 6 bases and J by 7 bases, with 22 bases between. Germline V gene lookup returns CDR1 MDHEN and CDR2 SYDVKM. The CDR3 is made up of 16 amino acids. Supplemented by reference TRBV28 and TRBJ2-1, the full variable domain reads DVKVTQSSRYLVKRTGEKVFLECVQDMDHENMFWYRQDPGLGLRLIYFSYDVKMKEKGDIPEGYSVSREKKERFSLILESASTNQTSMYLCASSPIPRERDNEQFFGPGTRLTVL.

The rearrangement uses TRBV19 and TRBJ2-1; 10 bases are shared with TRBD1. Looked up from germline, CDR1 is LNHDA and CDR2 is SQIVND (reference sequence). V dropped 8 bases and J dropped 5; count of bases not matched to a gene: 6. This CDR3 has 14 residues. The CDR3 nucleotides are TGTGCCAGTTCCCGGGACAGGGGAAACAATGAGCAGTTCTTC. It codes for CASSRDRGNNEQFF.

V and J are TRBV5-1 and TRBJ2-1, with TRBD1 matching over 9 bases. Germline V gene data show CDR1 as SGHRS and CDR2 as YFSETQ. The V and J ends lost 2 bases and 2 bases, in that order; junction bases with no gene match: 5. The CDR3 spans 16 residues. The DNA of the CDR3 is TGCGCCAGCAGCTTAGCCCGGGACAGGGCCTACAATGAGCAGTTCTTC. Its translation is CASSLARDRAYNEQFF.

This clone was counted a few times. V is TRBV6-4 and J is TRBJ2-2, with D possibly matching TRBD2 (6 bases). Germline CDR1 is MRHNA and CDR2 is SNTAGT. The CDR3 runs 14 residues. Between the trimmed V and J ends, which lost 6 bases and 4 bases, there was a span of 12 bases. CDR3 in DNA: TGTGCCAGCAGGCGCGGGGTACGCACCGGGGAGCTGTTTTTT. Translation: CASRRGVRTGELFF.

This chain uses TRBV7-3 with TRBJ1-1; TRBD1 aligns across 7 bases. The CDR3 contains 13 residues. The J segment lost 4 bases and the V segment lost 2 bases, leaving 1 base of the junction unmatched. Germline V gene sequence: CDR1 SGHTA, CDR2 FQGTGA. CDR3 nucleotides: TGTGCCAGCAGCTTATCAGGGGGCACTGAAGCTTTCTTT. Protein: CASSLSGGTEAFF.

The rearrangement links TRBV5-1 to TRBJ2-3; TRBD1 is a possible D gene (6 bases). The CDR3 sequence is 20 residues long. Germline V CDR1 and CDR2: SGHRS, YFSETQ. The germline V and J ends were trimmed by 4 bases and 0 bases, with 27 bases remaining between them. In nucleotides, the CDR3 is TGCGCCAGCAGCAAGCCCACAGGGAAGGGGACCTTTTCTAGCACAGATACGCAGTATTTT. Translation gives CASSKPTGKGTFSSTDTQYF.

The genes are TRBV5-1 and TRBJ2-6, with 7 bases fitting TRBD2. After removal of 4 bases from V and 2 bases from J, the junction contained 3 bases not matched to a gene. The CDR3 runs 15 residues. Germline lookup yields CDR1 SGHRS and CDR2 YFSETQ. CDR3: CASSPAGAGANVLTF. CDR3 nucleotides: TGCGCCAGCAGCCCGGCGGGGGCTGGGGCCAACGTCCTGACTTTC.

This clone was recorded once. The chain uses TRBV5-1 and TRBJ1-4, with 9 bases aligning to TRBD1. V lost 3 bases, J lost 0 bases, and 9 bases stayed unmatched. CDR3 size: 18 residues. Germline CDR1 SGHRS, CDR2 YFSETQ. In DNA, the CDR3 is TGCGCCAGCAGCTCCCGGGACAGGGCGATTGCAACTAATGAAAAACTGTTTTTT. It codes for CASSSRDRAIATNEKLFF.